This T cell receptor beta chain appears in the sequencing data of a study of blood T cell repertoires in COVID-19. Overall study: Sites in the United States, Italy and Spain provided acute and convalescent COVID-19 samples. The analysed material was cDNA or gDNA that came from T cells, B-cell-depleted T cells, or PBMCs.

CDR1 and CDR2 from the germline V gene are ENHRY and SYGVKD. This CDR3 is 14 amino acids long. V gave up 5 bases and J gave up 0 bases, with 10 bases separating them. In the source study's methods: Amplification of reference gene primers provided the estimated nucleated cell counts. Method: immunoSEQ multiplex PCR; TCRdb's copy keeps in-frame clones and lacks some. V and J calls and clone size are those listed in that table; D and trimming were worked out from the DNA. The sample consists of around 80,000 clones, roughly four fifths of them appearing once. The clonotype comes from a human donor in a cohort sampled during active COVID-19. Sequences were obtained from peripheral blood. This chain uses TRBV10-3 with TRBJ1-1, with D possibly being TRBD1 (6 bases). In DNA form, the CDR3 reads TGTGCCATCAGTCCCGGGACATTGAACACTGAAGCTTTCTTT. This sequence encodes CAISPGTLNTEAFF.